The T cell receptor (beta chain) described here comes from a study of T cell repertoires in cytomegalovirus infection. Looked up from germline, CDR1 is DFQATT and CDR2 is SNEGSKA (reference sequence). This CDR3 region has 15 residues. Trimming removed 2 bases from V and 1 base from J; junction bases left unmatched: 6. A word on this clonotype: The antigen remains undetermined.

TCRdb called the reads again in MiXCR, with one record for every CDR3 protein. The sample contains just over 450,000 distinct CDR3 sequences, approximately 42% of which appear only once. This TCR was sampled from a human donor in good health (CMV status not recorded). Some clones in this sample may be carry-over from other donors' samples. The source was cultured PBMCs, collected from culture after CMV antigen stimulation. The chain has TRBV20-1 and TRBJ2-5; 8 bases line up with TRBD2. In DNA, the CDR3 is TGCAGTGCTAGAAAGGCTAGCGGGCGCCAAGAGACCCAGTACTTC. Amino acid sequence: CSARKASGRQETQYF.